The clone carrying this T cell receptor beta chain was counted a few times. These data belong to a study of CD8 T cells in ankylosing spondylitis. This CDR3 contains 14 residues. In germline, CDR1 is MNHEY, CDR2 SMNVEV (reference sequence). V lost 6 bases to trimming and J lost 2 bases, with 12 bases between them. Using its own MiXCR run on the 5' RACE reads, TCRdb lists one record per CDR3 protein. The sample contains 150,000 or so distinct CDR3 sequences, 30% to 40% of which appear only once. The sequence was obtained from a male donor with ankylosing spondylitis. The chain uses TRBV27 and TRBJ2-3; D possibly corresponds to TRBD1 (6 bases). The sequenced sample was synovial fluid, either unsorted or a sorted T cell fraction (not recorded which). CDR3 nucleotide sequence: TGTGCCAGCAGATCCCACAGGGACACAGATACGCAGTATTTT. It yields the protein CASRSHRDTDTQYF.